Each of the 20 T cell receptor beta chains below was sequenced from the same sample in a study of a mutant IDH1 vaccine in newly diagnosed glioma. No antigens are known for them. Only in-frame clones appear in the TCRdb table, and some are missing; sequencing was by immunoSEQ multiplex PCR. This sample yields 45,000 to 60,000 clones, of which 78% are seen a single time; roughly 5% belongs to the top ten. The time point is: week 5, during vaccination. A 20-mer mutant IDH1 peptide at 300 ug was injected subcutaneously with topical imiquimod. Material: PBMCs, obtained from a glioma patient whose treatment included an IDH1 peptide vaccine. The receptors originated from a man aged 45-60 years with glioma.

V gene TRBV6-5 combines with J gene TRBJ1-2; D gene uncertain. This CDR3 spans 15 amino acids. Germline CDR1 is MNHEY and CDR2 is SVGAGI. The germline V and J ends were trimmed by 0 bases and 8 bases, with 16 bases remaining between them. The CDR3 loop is CASSYSRPTAEGYTF. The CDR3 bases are TGTGCCAGCAGTTACTCACGGCCAACCGCCGAGGGCTACACCTTC.

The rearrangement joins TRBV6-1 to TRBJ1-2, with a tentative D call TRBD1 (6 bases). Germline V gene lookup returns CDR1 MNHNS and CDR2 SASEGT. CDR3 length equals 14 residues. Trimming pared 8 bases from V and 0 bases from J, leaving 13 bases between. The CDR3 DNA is TGTGCCAGCTTTCAGACAGGCGCTAACTATGGCTACACCTTC. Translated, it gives CASFQTGANYGYTF.

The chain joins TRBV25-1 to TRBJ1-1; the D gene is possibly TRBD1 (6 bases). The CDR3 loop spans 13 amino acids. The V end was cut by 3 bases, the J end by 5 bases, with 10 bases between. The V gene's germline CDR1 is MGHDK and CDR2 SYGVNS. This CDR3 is CASSDTGWTEAFF. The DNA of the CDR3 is TGTGCCAGCAGTGATACAGGGTGGACTGAAGCTTTCTTT.

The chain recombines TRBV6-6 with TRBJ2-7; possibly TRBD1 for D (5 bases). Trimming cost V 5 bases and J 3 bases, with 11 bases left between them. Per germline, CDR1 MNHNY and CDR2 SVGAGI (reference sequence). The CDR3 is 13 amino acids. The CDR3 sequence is CASSATVNYEQYF. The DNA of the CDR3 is TGTGCCAGCAGTGCGACAGTGAACTACGAGCAGTACTTC.

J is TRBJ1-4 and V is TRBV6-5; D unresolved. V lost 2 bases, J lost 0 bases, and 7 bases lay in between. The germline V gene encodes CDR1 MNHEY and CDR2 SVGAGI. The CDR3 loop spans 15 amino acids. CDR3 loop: CASSYDTSTNEKLFF. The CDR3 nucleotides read TGTGCCAGCAGTTACGACACCTCAACTAATGAAAAACTGTTTTTT.

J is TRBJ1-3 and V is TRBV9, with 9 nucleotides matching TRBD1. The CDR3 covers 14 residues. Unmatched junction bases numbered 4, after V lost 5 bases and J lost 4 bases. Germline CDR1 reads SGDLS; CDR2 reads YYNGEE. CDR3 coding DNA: TGTGCCAGCAGACAGGGGGCTGGAGGAAACACCATATATTTT. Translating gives CASRQGAGGNTIYF.

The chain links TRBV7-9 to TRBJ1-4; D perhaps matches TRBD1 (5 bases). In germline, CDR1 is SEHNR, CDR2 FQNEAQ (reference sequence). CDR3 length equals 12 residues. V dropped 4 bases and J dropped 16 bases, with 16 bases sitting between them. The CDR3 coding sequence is TGTGCCAGCAGCTCCGGTGGGACTATAGGGTTTTTT. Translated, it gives CASSSGGTIGFF.

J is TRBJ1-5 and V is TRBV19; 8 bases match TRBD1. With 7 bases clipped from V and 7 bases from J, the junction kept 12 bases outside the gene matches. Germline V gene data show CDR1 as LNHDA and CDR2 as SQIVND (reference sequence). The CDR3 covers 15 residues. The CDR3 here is CASTSSPRGQQPQHF. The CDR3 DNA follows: TGTGCCAGTACCTCTTCCCCCAGGGGGCAGCAGCCCCAGCATTTT.

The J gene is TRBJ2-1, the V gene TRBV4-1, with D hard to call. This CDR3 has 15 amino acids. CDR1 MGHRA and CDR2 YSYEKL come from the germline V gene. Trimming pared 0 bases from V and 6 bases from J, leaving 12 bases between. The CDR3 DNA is TGCGCCAGCAGCCAAGAACGTGGGGTGGCCAATGAGCAGTTCTTC. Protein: CASSQERGVANEQFF.

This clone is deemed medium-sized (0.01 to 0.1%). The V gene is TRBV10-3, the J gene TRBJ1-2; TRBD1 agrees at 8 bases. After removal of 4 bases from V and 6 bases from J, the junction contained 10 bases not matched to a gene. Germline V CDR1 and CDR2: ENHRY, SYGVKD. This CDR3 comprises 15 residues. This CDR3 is CAISVRGQGGDGYTF. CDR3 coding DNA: TGTGCCATCAGTGTAAGAGGACAGGGTGGAGATGGCTACACCTTC.

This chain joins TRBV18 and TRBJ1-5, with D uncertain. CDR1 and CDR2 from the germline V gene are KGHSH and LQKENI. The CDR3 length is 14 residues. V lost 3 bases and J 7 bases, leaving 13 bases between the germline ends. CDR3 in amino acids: CASSPAVGSQPQHF. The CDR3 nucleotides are TGTGCCAGCTCACCTGCCGTGGGTTCCCAGCCCCAGCATTTT.

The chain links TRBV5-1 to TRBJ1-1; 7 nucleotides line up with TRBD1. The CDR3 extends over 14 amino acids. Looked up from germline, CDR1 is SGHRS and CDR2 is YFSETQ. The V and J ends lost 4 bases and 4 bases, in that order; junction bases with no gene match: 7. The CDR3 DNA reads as TGCGCCAGCAGCAATAGACAGGGCGGCACTGAAGCTTTCTTT. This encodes CASSNRQGGTEAFF.

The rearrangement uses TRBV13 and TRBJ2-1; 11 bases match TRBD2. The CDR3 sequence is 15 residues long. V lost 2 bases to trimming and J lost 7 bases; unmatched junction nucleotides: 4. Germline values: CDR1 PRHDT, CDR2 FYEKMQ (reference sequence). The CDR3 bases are TGTGCCAGCAGCTTACCTAGCGGGGGGCGGAATGAGCAGTTCTTC. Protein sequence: CASSLPSGGRNEQFF. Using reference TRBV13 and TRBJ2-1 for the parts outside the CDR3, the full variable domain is AAGVIQSPRHLIKEKRETATLKCYPIPRHDTVYWYQQGPGQDPQFLISFYEKMQSDKGSIPDRFSAQQFSDYHSELNMSSLELGDSALYFCASSLPSGGRNEQFFGPGTRLTVL.

The CDR3: CASSFGEKLFF. CDR3 coding DNA: TGTGCCAGCAGTTTCGGTGAAAAACTGTTTTTT. This chain connects TRBV27 to TRBJ1-4; D not resolved. Trimming took 3 bases from V and 7 from J, leaving 3 bases between them. Germline V lookup: CDR1 MNHEY, CDR2 SMNVEV (reference sequence). The CDR3 consists of 11 residues.

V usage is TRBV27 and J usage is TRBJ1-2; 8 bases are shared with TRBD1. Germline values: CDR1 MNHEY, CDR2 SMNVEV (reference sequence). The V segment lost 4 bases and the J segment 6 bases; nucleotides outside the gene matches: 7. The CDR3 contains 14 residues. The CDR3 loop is CASSSGQGFNGYTF. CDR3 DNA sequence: TGTGCCAGCAGTTCTGGACAGGGATTTAATGGCTACACCTTC.

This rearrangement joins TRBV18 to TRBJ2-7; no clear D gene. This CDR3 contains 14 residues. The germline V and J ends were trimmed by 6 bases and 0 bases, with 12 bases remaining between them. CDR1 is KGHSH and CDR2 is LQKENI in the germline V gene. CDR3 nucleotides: TGTGCCAGCTCCCCTCGGACGGACTCCTACGAGCAGTACTTC. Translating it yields CASSPRTDSYEQYF.

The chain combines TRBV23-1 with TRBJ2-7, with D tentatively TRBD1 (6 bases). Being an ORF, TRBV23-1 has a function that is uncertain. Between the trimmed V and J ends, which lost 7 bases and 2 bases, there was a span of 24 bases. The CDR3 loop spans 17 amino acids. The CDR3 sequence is CASIFLRGRGDPYEQYF. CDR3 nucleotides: TGCGCCAGCATCTTCCTACGGGGCAGGGGAGACCCCTACGAGCAGTACTTC.

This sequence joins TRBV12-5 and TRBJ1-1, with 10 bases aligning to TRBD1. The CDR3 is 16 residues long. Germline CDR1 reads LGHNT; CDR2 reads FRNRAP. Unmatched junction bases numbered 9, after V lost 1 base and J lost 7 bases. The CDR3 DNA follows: TGTGCTAGTGGTTTGGCCTCCGGGACAGGGGTGAGTGAAGCTTTCTTT. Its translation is CASGLASGTGVSEAFF.

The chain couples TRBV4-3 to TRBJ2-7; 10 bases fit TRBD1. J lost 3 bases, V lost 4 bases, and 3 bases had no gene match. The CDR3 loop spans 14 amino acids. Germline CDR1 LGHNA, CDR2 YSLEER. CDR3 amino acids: CASSPGQGGYEQYF. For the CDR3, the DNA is TGCGCCAGCAGCCCTGGACAGGGGGGCTACGAGCAGTACTTC.

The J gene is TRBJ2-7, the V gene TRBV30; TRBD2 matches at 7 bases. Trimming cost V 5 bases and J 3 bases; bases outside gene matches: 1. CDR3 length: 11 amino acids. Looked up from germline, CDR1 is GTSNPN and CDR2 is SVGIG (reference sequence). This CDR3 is CAWAGVYEQYF. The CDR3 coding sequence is TGTGCCTGGGCGGGGGTCTACGAGCAGTACTTC.